The TCR beta chain described here comes from a study of blood T cell repertoires in COVID-19 (dated by TCRdb to between 2020 and 2021). Turning to the overall study: Samples covering the acute and convalescent phases of COVID-19 were provided by collaborators in the United States, Italy and Spain. The samples were drawn from two sources: the first 160 participants of the ongoing ImmuneRACE study, and approximately 1,300 subjects contributed by 6 global collaborators. A de-identified subject ID, COVID-19 status, age in years and sex were almost always included in the sample metadata. Subjects who had been exposed to COVID-19, were actively infected with it, or had recovered from it provided the deeply sampled blood TCRbeta repertoires that made up the dataset. The repertoires were made available in a free public database intended to serve as a resource for research on the immune response to SARS-CoV-2. Where available, HLA class I and class II types were obtained from metadata supplied by the sample provider rather than from assay-based typing. The prospective study material was composed of cDNA or gDNA derived from T cells, B-cell-depleted T cells, or PBMCs. Here is what the overall study found, with its caveats: How much clinical and demographic metadata was included differed by source and by participant, and the metadata was provided uncurated.

About this clone: Its antigen remains unidentified. Per-nucleotide qualities are absent, and no much larger clonotype sits a single base away.

The CDR3 starts with the cysteine, ends with the phenylalanine, and has 16 residues. Kept here is only the CDR3 DNA, which spans 48 bases and is read in frame from base 1. The germline V gene encodes CDR1 KGHSH and CDR2 LQKENI. For this chain, trimming is 0 bases at the V end and 6 bases at the J end, and the number of junction bases without a gene match is 10. TCRbeta CDR3 regions were amplified from genomic DNA by means of the immunoSEQ Assay, a bias-controlled multiplex PCR. Under the source paper's analysis protocol: The number of nucleated cells in each sample was estimated from the amplification of reference gene primers within the assay. To quantify the absolute abundance of each unique TCRbeta CDR3 rearrangement, sequence reads were collapsed and filtered. For each sample, productive Simpson clonality was calculated by taking the square root of Simpson's diversity index across productive rearrangements. Imported from immuneACCESS, the table was reduced by TCRdb to in-frame sequences with V and J called. These copies leave out some clones; in studies compared against another copy, an unresolved V gene accounts for under half, and the cause of the remainder is not known. That table supplies the V and J calls and clone size; D and trimming were determined from the DNA. This sample gives hundreds of thousands of clones in total; around 87% of them show up just once. Together, the top ten hold about 6.9% of the sample.

At one collaborating source in Seattle, patients were enrolled during active infection and were followed longitudinally through the course of disease. The collaborating institutions used their own protocols to collect whole blood in K2EDTA tubes. For TCRbeta analysis, collaborator samples were shipped as frozen whole blood, as isolated PBMCs, or as DNA extracted from either sample type. Sequencing input: peripheral blood. The clonotype was recovered from a woman in her forties or fifties with COVID-19, enrolled during active disease. The rearranged segments are TRBV18 and TRBJ1-2, with 7 bases matching TRBD1. Here is the DNA: TGTGCCAGCTCACCACCCCCAGGTACAGGGGTACATGGCTACACCTTC. This gives the protein CASSPPPGTGVHGYTF. The CDR3 plus the reference TRBV18 and TRBJ1-2 genes for the other parts give the full variable domain: NAGVMQNPRHLVRRRGQEARLRCSPMKGHSHVYWYRQLPEEGLKFMVYLQKENIIDESGMPKERFSAEFPKEGPSILRIQQVVRGDSAAYFCASSPPPGTGVHGYTFGSGTRLTVV.